The next 28 T cell receptor beta chains were all read from a single sample in a study of CD8+ T cells in alopecia areata. In each case, RNA was isolated and then reverse transcribed into cDNA as the sequencing template. Sequencing was performed with immunoSEQ multiplex PCR; in TCRdb, only in-frame clones are kept and a portion is missing. The sample carries roughly 120,000 clones, 53% recorded once. Specified treatment: oral pan-JAK inhibitor, 5-10 mg twice daily. The specimen was CD4+ T cells sorted from blood, collected at week 4, from a patient treated with tofacitinib. All receptors derive from a human donor with alopecia areata.

The chain joins TRBV25-1 to TRBJ1-5, with D possibly TRBD1 on 5 matching bases. Germline CDR1 and CDR2: MGHDK and SYGVNS. This CDR3 region has 14 residues. The germline V and J ends were trimmed by 3 bases and 9 bases, with 15 bases remaining between them. The CDR3 DNA reads TGTGCCAGCAGTGAGTACACCAGGGAGTTGCCCCAGCATTTT. It codes for CASSEYTRELPQHF.

The chain is built from TRBV4-1 and TRBJ2-7; 10 bases map to TRBD1. Germline V gene sequence: CDR1 MGHRA, CDR2 YSYEKL. V gave up 2 bases and J gave up 3 bases; unmatched junction bases: 4. There are 15 residues in the CDR3. Here the CDR3 reads CASSQSGTGDYEQYF. DNA of the CDR3: TGCGCCAGCAGCCAATCCGGGACAGGGGACTACGAGCAGTACTTC.

This sequence joins TRBV5-1 and TRBJ2-1; D is ambiguous. The V end lost 4 bases, the J end lost 4 bases, and 18 bases lay between the germline ends. The CDR3 sequence is 16 residues long. The germline CDR1 and CDR2 sequences are SGHRS and YFSETQ. The CDR3 region has the DNA TGCGCCAGCAGCCTCGGCAGTGTGGTAGGGTACAATGAGCAGTTCTTC. Its translation: CASSLGSVVGYNEQFF.

The V call is TRBV29-1, the J call TRBJ1-1, with 7 bases matching TRBD1. Germline V lookup: CDR1 SQVTM, CDR2 ANQGSEA. Unmatched junction bases numbered 6, after V lost 7 bases and J lost 1 base. The CDR3 has 13 residues. The CDR3 spells CSGAGTANTEAFF. The DNA of the CDR3 is TGCAGCGGCGCCGGGACAGCGAACACTGAAGCTTTCTTT.

This clone was recorded at least ten times. J is TRBJ2-5 and V is TRBV7-9, with 14 bases aligning to TRBD2. V trimming: 5 bases; J trimming: 4 bases; junction bases outside the gene matches: 9. Germline V gene lookup returns CDR1 SEHNR and CDR2 FQNEAQ (reference sequence). The CDR3 runs 17 residues. As DNA, the CDR3 is TGTGCCAGCAGCACCGGGACTAGCGGGGGAGGAGGAGAGACCCAGTACTTC. Its protein is CASSTGTSGGGGETQYF.

This clone was recorded once. The CDR3 coding sequence is TGCGCCAGCAGCTTGGGCGGTGGGGGCAACTCCTACAATGAGCAGTTCTTC. Its protein is CASSLGGGGNSYNEQFF. The chain joins TRBV5-1 to TRBJ2-1, with D tentatively TRBD1 (6 bases). CDR1 and CDR2 (germline): SGHRS, YFSETQ. The CDR3 contains 17 residues. V was clipped by 0 bases and J by 0 bases, with 13 bases between them.

The chain employs TRBV5-1 and TRBJ2-6, with D perhaps matching TRBD2 (6 bases). In germline, CDR1 is SGHRS, CDR2 YFSETQ. Trimming took off 0 bases at V and 0 bases at J, with 13 bases between the two ends. This CDR3 has 18 residues. In nucleotides, the CDR3 is TGCGCCAGCAGCTTGGGACCCGGAGGGCCCTCTGGGGCCAACGTCCTGACTTTC. Translated: CASSLGPGGPSGANVLTF.

This chain links TRBV30 with TRBJ2-1; 9 nucleotides align to TRBD2. In germline, CDR1 is GTSNPN, CDR2 SVGIG (reference sequence). The CDR3 is made up of 16 amino acids. V lost 8 bases, J lost 2 bases, and 13 bases stayed unmatched. DNA of the CDR3: TGTGCCCGATCAAGAAGCGGGAGGAGGGCCTACAATGAGCAGTTCTTC. This translates into CARSRSGRRAYNEQFF.

This rearrangement joins TRBV14 to TRBJ1-1, with a weak D call TRBD1 (5 bases). V was pared by 1 base and J by 0 bases, with 15 bases between. This CDR3 is built from 17 residues. CDR1 is SGHDN and CDR2 is FVKESK in the germline V gene. The CDR3 DNA follows: TGTGCCAGCAGCCAAGTGCGGGGGACTGGGCTGAACACTGAAGCTTTCTTT. This gives the protein CASSQVRGTGLNTEAFF.

The rearrangement uses TRBV9 and TRBJ1-1; D not resolved. Germline V gene data show CDR1 as SGDLS and CDR2 as YYNGEE. V lost 0 bases, J lost 2 bases, and 8 bases lay in between. The CDR3 has 14 amino acids. The CDR3 nucleotides read TGTGCCAGCAGCGTAGATGTCAGCAACACTGAAGCTTTCTTT. This encodes CASSVDVSNTEAFF.

This clone has only a few counts. This chain joins TRBV29-1 and TRBJ2-3; D unresolved. The V end lost 7 bases, the J end lost 0 bases, and 8 bases lay between the germline ends. Germline V gives CDR1 SQVTM, CDR2 ANQGSEA. The CDR3 extends over 12 amino acids. CDR3 DNA: TGCAGCGCCACCCCTAGCACAGATACGCAGTATTTT. It codes for CSATPSTDTQYF.

The rearrangement joins TRBV19 to TRBJ2-5; 8 nucleotides match TRBD1. The V segment lost 11 bases and the J segment 4 bases; nucleotides outside the gene matches: 9. Looked up from germline, CDR1 is LNHDA and CDR2 is SQIVND (reference sequence). The CDR3 runs 13 residues. CDR3 sequence reads: CAAGGAYGETQYF. Written as DNA, the CDR3 is TGTGCCGCAGGGGGCGCGTATGGAGAGACCCAGTACTTC.

This clone was picked up a small number of times. This chain joins TRBV12-5 and TRBJ1-2; D is possibly TRBD1 (6 bases). The CDR3 runs to 14 residues. Trimming pared 1 base from V and 6 bases from J, leaving 12 bases between. Germline lookup yields CDR1 LGHNT and CDR2 FRNRAP. This CDR3 is CASGLAGADDGYTF. The CDR3 coding sequence is TGTGCTAGTGGTTTGGCAGGGGCCGACGATGGCTACACCTTC.

This clone was counted at least ten times. The V gene is TRBV6-5, the J gene TRBJ2-7, with TRBD2 matching over 12 bases. The CDR3 loop spans 15 amino acids. V lost 2 bases to trimming and J lost 2 bases; unmatched junction nucleotides: 1. Germline V CDR1 and CDR2: MNHEY, SVGAGI. CDR3 bases: TGTGCCAGCAGTTACGCTAGCGGGAGGGCCTACGAGCAGTACTTC. Translation: CASSYASGRAYEQYF.

In DNA form, the CDR3 reads TGTGCCAGCAGCCCGTCGACAGGGGGTAGACGTCAGCCCCAGCATTTT. Translating it yields CASSPSTGGRRQPQHF. J is TRBJ1-5 and V is TRBV5-6; TRBD1 agrees at 9 bases. CDR3 size: 16 residues. CDR1 and CDR2 from the germline V gene are SGHDT and YYEEEE. V trimming: 4 bases; J trimming: 6 bases; junction bases outside the gene matches: 11.

V gene TRBV6-6 combines with J gene TRBJ2-7; the D is unclear. Looked up from germline, CDR1 is MNHNY and CDR2 is SVGAGI (reference sequence). V lost 6 bases, J lost 3 bases, and 18 bases lay in between. CDR3 length: 15 amino acids. The CDR3 loop reads CASREPGSGGYEQYF. DNA for the CDR3: TGTGCCAGCAGGGAGCCCGGATCAGGCGGCTACGAGCAGTACTTC.

The V and J genes are TRBV9 and TRBJ1-5; 9 nucleotides line up with TRBD1. The CDR3 is 16 residues long. Germline V lookup: CDR1 SGDLS, CDR2 YYNGEE. Germline trimming cut 4 bases from V and 11 bases from J; bases unmatched to any gene: 16. CDR3 in amino acids: CASSLGTGHTSESQHF. CDR3 sequence (DNA): TGTGCCAGCAGCCTGGGGACAGGGCACACCTCTGAGTCCCAGCATTTT.

The chain joins TRBV6-5 to TRBJ2-5; tentatively, D is TRBD2 (6 bases). This CDR3 has 14 amino acids. CDR1 MNHEY and CDR2 SVGAGI come from the germline V gene. Trimming took off 2 bases at V and 5 bases at J, with 12 bases between the two ends. In nucleotides, the CDR3 is TGTGCCAGCAGTTACGGGGCTCGGGAGGAGACCCAGTACTTC. Its translation: CASSYGAREETQYF.

CDR3 loop: CSVVRSTEAFF. CDR3 nucleotide sequence: TGCAGCGTTGTTAGGTCCACTGAAGCTTTCTTT. The chain links TRBV29-1 to TRBJ1-1; D gene uncertain. Germline V gives CDR1 SQVTM, CDR2 ANQGSEA. V was clipped by 4 bases and J by 4 bases, with 7 bases between them. The CDR3 length is 11 residues.

J is TRBJ2-2 and V is TRBV29-1; 9 bases fit TRBD1. The V and J ends lost 6 bases and 7 bases, in that order; junction bases with no gene match: 9. From germline, CDR1 is SQVTM and CDR2 ANQGSEA. This CDR3 comprises 14 residues. The DNA of the CDR3 is TGCAGCGTGCCGGGACAGGGAGGAGTCGGGGAGCTGTTTTTT. Protein: CSVPGQGGVGELFF.

The chain employs TRBV5-4 and TRBJ1-1, with a possible D match to TRBD1 (5 bases). V lost 1 base and J 0 bases, leaving 16 bases between the germline ends. The germline gives CDR1 SGHNT, CDR2 YYREEE (reference sequence). The CDR3 is 17 amino acids. Here the CDR3 reads CASSLSFLGTMNTEAFF. The CDR3, as DNA: TGTGCCAGCAGCTTGAGCTTTCTTGGGACGATGAACACTGAAGCTTTCTTT.

This clone turned up a few times. The chain couples TRBV7-6 to TRBJ1-1; D might be TRBD1 (6 bases). Deletions cut 4 bases from V and 4 bases from J, with 31 bases between. This CDR3 has 20 residues. The germline gives CDR1 SGHVS, CDR2 FNYEAQ. CDR3 bases: TGTGCCAGCAGCTCCTACCGACCCGATGGCAGGGGAAGAAGGGGCACTGAAGCTTTCTTT. This encodes CASSSYRPDGRGRRGTEAFF.

This chain connects TRBV27 to TRBJ2-7; the D is unclear. The CDR3 extends over 11 amino acids. The ends were cut back, 6 bases at V and 4 bases at J, with 7 bases in the middle. Germline CDR1 is MNHEY and CDR2 is SMNVEV (reference sequence). This CDR3 reads CASRSKYEQYF. CDR3 sequence (DNA): TGTGCCAGCAGGAGCAAGTACGAGCAGTACTTC.

The chain couples TRBV30 to TRBJ2-6; no clear D gene. This CDR3 comprises 12 residues. Germline V lookup: CDR1 GTSNPN, CDR2 SVGIG (reference sequence). The V and J ends lost 5 bases and 2 bases respectively, with 4 bases between them. The CDR3 nucleotides are TGTGCCTGGGGGCCTGGGGCCAACGTCCTGACTTTC. Protein product: CAWGPGANVLTF.

J is TRBJ1-2 and V is TRBV29-1, with D unclear. CDR1 is SQVTM and CDR2 is ANQGSEA in the germline V gene. The CDR3 runs to 11 residues. The V gene lost 3 bases and the J gene lost 1 base, with 3 bases spanning the gap. CDR3 protein: CSVDVNYGYTF. CDR3 DNA sequence: TGCAGCGTTGACGTTAACTATGGCTACACCTTC. Filled out from reference TRBV29-1 and TRBJ1-2, the complete variable domain reads SAVISQKPSRDICQRGTSLTIQCQVDSQVTMMFWYRQQPGQSLTLIATANQGSEATYESGFVIDKFPISRPNLTFSTLTVSNMSPEDSSIYLCSVDVNYGYTFGSGTRLTVV.

This clone was counted once. This chain uses TRBV29-1 with TRBJ2-7, with a tentative D call TRBD2 (5 bases). CDR1 and CDR2 (germline): SQVTM, ANQGSEA. The CDR3 covers 16 residues. Trimming shortened V by 4 bases and J by 0 bases, and 19 bases separated the two germline ends. CDR3 protein: CSVGPGGSGSSYEQYF. DNA for the CDR3: TGCAGCGTTGGCCCCGGTGGGAGCGGTAGCTCCTACGAGCAGTACTTC.

The chain combines TRBV30 with TRBJ2-7; 9 bases align to TRBD1. The CDR3 is 15 residues long. Trimming removed 1 base from V and 1 base from J; junction bases left unmatched: 5. Germline V lookup: CDR1 GTSNPN, CDR2 SVGIG (reference sequence). CDR3 in DNA: TGTGCCTGGAGTGCCCTGACAGGGGGTTCCTACGAGCAGTACTTC. The encoded protein is CAWSALTGGSYEQYF. The full variable domain, in which reference TRBV30 and TRBJ2-7 provide the parts outside the CDR3, is SQTIHQWPATLVQPVGSPLSLECTVEGTSNPNLYWYRQAAGRGLQLLFYSVGIGQISSEVPQNLSASRPQDRQFILSSKKLLLSDSGFYLCAWSALTGGSYEQYFGPGTRLTVT.

The V gene is TRBV5-1, the J gene TRBJ2-7; a possible D gene is TRBD2 (5 bases). Trimming shortened V by 4 bases and J by 3 bases, and 14 bases separated the two germline ends. The CDR3 has 14 amino acids. Germline V CDR1 and CDR2: SGHRS, YFSETQ. The CDR3 coding sequence is TGCGCCAGCAGCCCCGGAGGCATCTTCTACGAGCAGTACTTC. It encodes CASSPGGIFYEQYF.